Below are 10 T cell receptor beta chains sequenced from a single sample in a study of spatial heterogeneity in lung cancer. Time point in this sample: blood at routine non-recurrence follow-up after resection. Researchers sequenced whole RNA taken from tumor, nontumor lung or frozen PBMC without sorting. TCRdb re-analysed the 5' RACE reads in MiXCR, keeping a single row per CDR3 protein. This table holds 45,000 to 65,000 distinct CDR3 sequences, more than 6.5% found once. Sequencing used PBMCs, obtained at follow-up. The source of these receptors is a female donor with early-stage non-small cell lung cancer.

This clonotype was observed a few times. An end of the junction differs from the germline gene, which may be a read error. The V and J genes are TRBV6-1 and TRBJ1-3, with 7 bases matching TRBD1. The germline CDR1 and CDR2 sequences are MNHNS and SASEGT. The CDR3 loop spans 12 amino acids. CDR3 DNA: TGTGCCAGCAACAACTTCCCTCCGGGACAGCTATTT. This translates into CASNNFPPGQLF.

This clonotype was seen many times. This chain joins TRBV20-1 and TRBJ2-7, with 7 bases lining up with TRBD2. The length of the CDR3 is 14 residues. Germline V gene sequence: CDR1 DFQATT, CDR2 SNEGSKA (reference sequence). J was trimmed by 4 bases and V by 3 bases; bases with no gene match: 9. The CDR3 spells CSARTAGVWYEQYF. DNA for the CDR3: TGCAGTGCTAGGACGGCGGGGGTCTGGTACGAGCAGTACTTC.

This chain links TRBV18 with TRBJ2-1; TRBD1 agrees at 8 bases. The CDR3 length is 15 residues. Germline trimming cut 4 bases from V and 7 bases from J; bases unmatched to any gene: 9. CDR1 and CDR2 (germline): KGHSH, LQKENI. CDR3 loop: CASSRTGSGGNEQFF. The CDR3 DNA sequence: TGTGCCAGCTCACGGACAGGGTCAGGGGGAAATGAGCAGTTCTTC.

This clonotype was observed at least ten times. This chain connects TRBV5-1 to TRBJ2-3; 8 bases are a match to TRBD2. Trimming cost V 3 bases and J 6 bases; bases outside gene matches: 3. CDR3 length equals 13 residues. Germline CDR1 reads SGHRS; CDR2 reads YFSETQ. As DNA, the CDR3 is TGCGCCAGCAGCTGGACTAGCAAGGATACGCAGTATTTT. Its protein product is CASSWTSKDTQYF.

The chain carries TRBV20-1 and TRBJ1-1; D is ambiguous. Trimming left V 4 bases short and J 0 bases short, with 9 bases between. CDR1 is DFQATT, CDR2 SNEGSKA, per germline (reference sequence). The CDR3 is made up of 13 amino acids. CDR3 sequence (DNA): TGCAGTGCTATCGGACCGATGAACACTGAAGCTTTCTTT. This gives the protein CSAIGPMNTEAFF.

The rearrangement joins TRBV6-5 to TRBJ1-6; 10 bases agree with TRBD1. The CDR3 is made up of 15 amino acids. V trimming: 3 bases; J trimming: 7 bases; junction bases outside the gene matches: 3. Germline V gene sequence: CDR1 MNHEY, CDR2 SVGAGI. This CDR3 is CASSYRTGGNSPLHF. DNA for the CDR3: TGTGCCAGCAGTTATAGGACAGGGGGGAATTCACCCCTCCACTTT.

The table lists this clonotype with many counts. V gene TRBV11-2 combines with J gene TRBJ2-7; D gene unclear. V lost 5 bases and J lost 5, with 13 bases in between. The CDR3 length is 13 residues. CDR1 and CDR2 (germline): SGHAT, FQNNGV. CDR3 residues: CASSRLVLNEQYF. The CDR3 coding sequence is TGTGCCAGCAGCCGATTGGTACTTAACGAGCAGTACTTC.

J is TRBJ2-1 and V is TRBV5-1, with TRBD2 matching 12 bases. V lost 0 bases and J lost 9; bases outside the gene matches: 7. This CDR3 contains 16 residues. CDR1 is SGHRS, CDR2 YFSETQ, per germline. The CDR3 region has the DNA TGCGCCAGCAGCTTGGAACTAGCGGGGGGCGGAGGTGAGCAGTTCTTC. This gives the protein CASSLELAGGGGEQFF.

This clonotype has a count of ten or more. The J gene is TRBJ2-4, the V gene TRBV2, with a weak D call TRBD2 (5 bases). The CDR3 is made up of 16 amino acids. V was pared by 4 bases and J by 0 bases, with 13 bases between. Germline V gene sequence: CDR1 SNHLY, CDR2 FYNNEI. The CDR3 bases are TGTGCCAGCAGTGTATTGAGGGAATTAGCCAAAAACATTCAGTACTTC. Translation: CASSVLRELAKNIQYF.

In this sample, this clonotype turned up many times. This rearrangement joins TRBV12-3 or TRBV12-4 to TRBJ2-2; the D is unclear. The CDR3 is made up of 14 amino acids. V was shortened by 4 bases and J by 0 bases, with 6 bases between the two germline ends. The CDR3 nucleotides are TGTGCCAGCAGTTCGAACACGAACACCGGGGAGCTGTTTTTT. Translation: CASSSNTNTGELFF.